A selection of T cell receptor beta chains follows, all from one sample in a study of identifying expanded T cells in peripheral blood. This table comes from immunoSEQ multiplex PCR, and its TCRdb copy is limited to in-frame clones, with some not included. This table holds about 85,000 clones, approximately 90% found once. Sample: blood. Receptor source: a person aged 18 to 75 in good health. Each CDR3 is given with its conserved first and last residue. The D gene is left open where the match is weak. Not all rows give a size; the values are once, few, many and, for expanded clones, a class.

once	-	TRBV20-1	TRBJ1-1	CSARGLGAFF	TGCAGTGCTAGAGGACTGGGGGCTTTCTTT
-	-	TRBV6-1	TRBJ2-5	CASRRGNGEETQYF	TGTGCCAGCAGGAGGGGCAACGGCGAAGAGACCCAGTACTTC
once	-	TRBV10-3	TRBJ2-7	CAIKETRDTYEQYF	TGTGCCATCAAAGAGACTAGGGATACCTACGAGCAGTACTTC
-	-	TRBV12-2	TRBJ1-4	CASRFSPRATNEKLFF	TGTGCAAGTCGCTTCTCCCCCAGAGCAACTAATGAAAAACTGTTTTTT
-	-	TRBV14	TRBJ2-1	CASSQDQTGEQFF	TGTGCCAGCAGCCAAGATCAGACCGGGGAGCAGTTCTTC
once	-	TRBV6-1	TRBJ2-7	CGTSGLYEQYF	TGTGGTACGTCCGGACTATACGAGCAGTACTTC
-	TRBD1	TRBV7-6	TRBJ2-5	CASSSGDRGRETQYF	TGTGCCAGCAGCTCGGGGGACAGGGGACGAGAGACCCAGTACTTC
-	-	TRBV4-3	TRBJ1-4	CASSQDRIGGQTTNEKLFF	TGCGCCAGCAGCCAAGATCGGATTGGAGGGCAGACAACTAATGAAAAACTGTTTTTT
few	-	TRBV4-3	TRBJ2-7	CASSQVGSGAYEQYF	TGCGCCAGCAGCCAAGTGGGCAGCGGAGCCTACGAGCAGTACTTC
-	-	TRBV6-5	TRBJ2-7	CASSYSSGTYEQYF	TGTGCCAGCAGTTACTCGTCGGGAACCTACGAGCAGTACTTC
-	TRBD1	TRBV5-4	TRBJ1-6	CASSLALQGAATTNNSPLHF	TGTGCCAGCAGCTTGGCCTTACAGGGGGCGGCGACCACTAATAATTCACCCCTCCACTTT
-	-	TRBV5-6	TRBJ2-1	CASSLLRFISNNEQFF	TGTGCCAGCAGCCTCCTTAGGTTTATCTCCAACAATGAGCAGTTCTTC
-	TRBD1	TRBV18	TRBJ2-3	CASSPRDRGLTDTQYF	TGTGCCAGCTCACCACGCGACAGGGGGCTTACAGATACGCAGTATTTT
-	-	TRBV18	TRBJ1-2	CASSPQQGRYGYTF	TGTGCCAGCTCACCCCAACAGGGTCGCTATGGCTACACCTTC
-	TRBD1	TRBV11-2	TRBJ1-4	CASSLDSPGGRDEKLFF	TGTGCCAGCAGCTTAGATTCGCCAGGGGGCCGGGATGAAAAACTGTTTTTT
-	-	TRBV10-1	TRBJ2-5	CASRPQSGERRYQSKETQYF	TGCGCCAGCAGACCTCAGAGCGGTGAAAGACGATATCAAAGTAAAGAGACCCAGTACTTC
-	-	TRBV19	TRBJ2-7	CASSWGQGASYEQYF	TGTGCCAGTAGCTGGGGGCAAGGGGCATCCTACGAGCAGTACTTC
-	TRBD2	TRBV11-3	TRBJ2-3	CASSQGLAGTDTQYF	TGTGCCAGCAGCCAGGGACTAGCTGGCACAGATACGCAGTATTTT
-	TRBD1	TRBV29-1	TRBJ1-1	CSVGDRGGTEAFF	TGCAGCGTAGGGGACAGGGGAGGCACTGAAGCTTTCTTT
-	TRBD1	TRBV5-6	TRBJ2-5	CASSFRGETQYF	TGTGCCAGCAGCTTCAGGGGGGAGACCCAGTACTTC
-	TRBD1	TRBV7-6	TRBJ1-4	CASSLGQGAGEKLFF	TGTGCCAGCAGCCTAGGACAGGGGGCCGGGGAAAAACTGTTTTTT
few	-	TRBV5-6	TRBJ1-1	CASSLAPNTEAFF	TGTGCCAGCAGCTTGGCCCCGAACACTGAAGCTTTCTTT
once	-	TRBV6-1	TRBJ2-3	CASTLGVSTDTQYF	TGTGCCAGCACTCTTGGGGTCTCCACAGATACGCAGTATTTT
-	TRBD2	TRBV11-2	TRBJ2-3	CASSAFLAGGSTDTQYF	TGTGCCAGCAGCGCCTTTCTAGCGGGGGGCTCCACAGATACGCAGTATTTT
-	TRBD1	TRBV19	TRBJ2-5	CATEDRGRQETQYF	TGTGCCACTGAGGACAGGGGTCGCCAAGAGACCCAGTACTTC
-	-	TRBV7-7	TRBJ1-4	CASSPQLRGTPTNEKLFF	TGTGCCAGCAGCCCCCAGCTGCGGGGAACCCCAACTAATGAAAAACTGTTTTTT
-	TRBD1	TRBV7-2	TRBJ2-7	CASSTRQGAEGEQYF	TGTGCCAGCAGCACCAGACAGGGGGCGGAAGGAGAGCAGTACTTC
-	-	TRBV16	TRBJ2-3	CASSQRRRGATDTQYF	TGTGCCAGCAGCCAACGTCGAAGGGGCGCAACAGATACGCAGTATTTT
-	-	TRBV5-1	TRBJ2-1	CASSFGSNEQFF	TGCGCCAGCAGCTTCGGTAGCAATGAGCAGTTCTTC
-	TRBD1	TRBV6-5	TRBJ1-1	CASSYSGTGLETEAFF	TGTGCCAGCAGTTACTCGGGGACAGGGCTGGAGACTGAAGCTTTCTTT
few	-	TRBV5-6	TRBJ1-6	CASSLGPLNSPLHF	TGTGCCAGCAGCCTCGGGCCTCTGAATTCACCCCTCCACTTT